Reported below is one TCR beta chain. Its antigen is still unknown. A read error may account for a junction end that differs from germline. CDR1 and CDR2 from the germline V gene are LGHNA and YSLEER. CDR3 size: 15 residues. These data are taken from a study of T cells in Graves' hyperthyroidism and ophthalmopathy. RNA transcripts served as the template for amplifying TCR beta CDR3 regions. The primer set for the first-round RT-PCR of the TCR CDR3 was HTBI. In TCRdb, the multiplex PCR reads were re-called with MiXCR into one record per CDR3 protein. The sample records around 280,000 distinct CDR3 sequences, 13% being singletons. Patients with uncontrolled infections, other autoimmune diseases, pregnancy or lactation were excluded. Thyroid ultrasound and orbital computed tomography, with clinical symptoms and serum thyroxine and TRAb, informed diagnoses. Study findings and constraints: In the analysis, a 13 V-J model separated ophthalmopathy from stable hyperthyroidism.

V is TRBV4-3 and J is TRBJ1-4, with D unresolved. The sequence came from a woman aged 25-40 years with Graves' hyperthyroidism that later progressed to Graves' ophthalmopathy. Material for sequencing was blood. The CDR3 sequence: CASSQEPHANEKLVF. In DNA, the CDR3 is TGCGCCAGCAGCCAAGAGCCACACGCTAATGAAAAACTGGTTTTT.